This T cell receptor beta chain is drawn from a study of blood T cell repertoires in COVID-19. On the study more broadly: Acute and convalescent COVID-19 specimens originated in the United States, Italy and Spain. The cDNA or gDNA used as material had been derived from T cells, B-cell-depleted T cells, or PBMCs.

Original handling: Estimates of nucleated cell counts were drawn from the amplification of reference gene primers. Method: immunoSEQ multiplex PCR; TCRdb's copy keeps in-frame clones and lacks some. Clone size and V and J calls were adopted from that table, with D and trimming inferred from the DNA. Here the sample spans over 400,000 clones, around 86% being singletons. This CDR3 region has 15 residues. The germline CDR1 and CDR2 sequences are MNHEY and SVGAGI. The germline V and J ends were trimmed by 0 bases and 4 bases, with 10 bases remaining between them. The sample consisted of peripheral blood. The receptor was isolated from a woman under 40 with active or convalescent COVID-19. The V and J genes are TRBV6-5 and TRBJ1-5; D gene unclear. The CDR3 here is CASSYSNSKNQPQHF. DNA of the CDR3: TGTGCCAGCAGTTACTCGAACAGTAAGAATCAGCCCCAGCATTTT.